The 30 T cell receptor beta chains below were found in one sample sequenced in a study of OX40 agonist ivuxolimab in advanced cancers. Sequencing used immunoSEQ multiplex PCR; TCRdb keeps in-frame clones, though not all of them. The table includes 25,000 to 30,000 clones, 85% to 90% detected once. The material sequenced was CD4+ or CD8+ T cells sorted from blood, taken in a trial of the OX40 agonist ivuxolimab. Receptors originate from an adult with an advanced solid tumor such as melanoma, head and neck, liver or kidney cancer.

The chain carries TRBV29-1 and TRBJ1-2, with D unresolved. The CDR3 length is 14 residues. Trimming removed 1 base from V and 4 bases from J, with 13 bases in between. The germline V gene encodes CDR1 SQVTM and CDR2 ANQGSEA. The CDR3 sequence is CSVEVTAGSYGYTF. In DNA form, the CDR3 reads TGCAGCGTTGAAGTAACAGCCGGGAGCTATGGCTACACCTTC.

The CDR3 spells CASSRISTQYF. The CDR3 nucleotides are TGTGCCAGCAGCCGGATCTCCACCCAGTACTTC. J is TRBJ2-5 and V is TRBV6-6, with D unclear. Germline values: CDR1 MNHNY, CDR2 SVGAGI (reference sequence). V was clipped by 6 bases and J by 8 bases, with 10 bases between them. The CDR3 has 11 residues.

This clone is a singleton in its sample. This chain joins TRBV13 and TRBJ1-1; D might be TRBD1 (5 bases). Deletions cut 6 bases from V and 2 bases from J, with 13 bases between. The CDR3 totals 14 residues. The germline V gene encodes CDR1 PRHDT and CDR2 FYEKMQ (reference sequence). CDR3 nucleotide sequence: TGTGCCAGCAGTAAAGGGGTTAGAAACACTGAAGCTTTCTTT. It encodes CASSKGVRNTEAFF.

The V and J genes are TRBV5-1 and TRBJ1-1; no clear D. Germline CDR1 reads SGHRS; CDR2 reads YFSETQ. CDR3 length: 14 residues. Trimming took off 4 bases at V and 0 bases at J, with 10 bases between the two ends. CDR3 sequence: CASSTENMNTEAFF. The CDR3 DNA follows: TGCGCCAGCAGCACAGAAAACATGAACACTGAAGCTTTCTTT.

This sequence joins TRBV4-1 and TRBJ2-7; the D gene is possibly TRBD1 (6 bases). Trimming left V 3 bases short and J 4 bases short, with 10 bases between. The CDR3 is made up of 13 amino acids. The germline V gene encodes CDR1 MGHRA and CDR2 YSYEKL. The DNA of the CDR3 is TGCGCCAGCAGCCACCTGAGGGGGTACGAGCAGTACTTC. As protein: CASSHLRGYEQYF.

This clone was seen just once. DNA for the CDR3: TGTGCCAGCAGCTTAGAGCGAGGTAGAAACATTCAGTACTTC. It codes for CASSLERGRNIQYF. The chain uses TRBV13 and TRBJ2-4, with unresolved D. V was pared by 1 base and J by 6 bases, with 10 bases between. Germline CDR1 PRHDT, CDR2 FYEKMQ (reference sequence). This CDR3 is 14 amino acids long.

The V call is TRBV18, the J call TRBJ2-1; TRBD2 matches at 12 bases. From germline, CDR1 is KGHSH and CDR2 LQKENI. The CDR3 extends over 16 amino acids. V shed 3 bases and J 8 bases; nucleotides not matched to a gene: 8. Written as DNA, the CDR3 is TGTGCCAGCTCACCGCTAGCGGGAGGGCCCCGTTATGAGCAGTTCTTC. This gives the protein CASSPLAGGPRYEQFF.

As concerns this clone: Other DNA sequences within the sample encode an identical CDR3. This sequence joins TRBV27 and TRBJ2-1; D is uncertain. Trimming removed 1 base from V and 5 bases from J, with 0 bases in between. Germline V CDR1 and CDR2: MNHEY, SMNVEV (reference sequence). This CDR3 comprises 11 residues. This CDR3 is CASSLYNEQFF. As DNA, the CDR3 is TGTGCCAGCAGTTTATACAATGAGCAGTTCTTC.

The V and J genes are TRBV5-6 and TRBJ2-1; possibly TRBD1 for D (7 bases). Germline lookup yields CDR1 SGHDT and CDR2 YYEEEE. Trimming took off 4 bases at V and 5 bases at J, with 16 bases between the two ends. This CDR3 contains 15 residues. CDR3 DNA: TGTGCCAGCAGCCCCCTGGAGGGGGCCGACAATGAGCAGTTCTTC. The encoded protein is CASSPLEGADNEQFF.

By proportion, this clone is medium-sized (0.01 to 0.1%). The chain carries TRBV6-1 and TRBJ1-1; D is unclear. V was shortened by 6 bases and J by 0 bases, with 11 bases between the two germline ends. CDR3 size: 14 residues. Germline V gene lookup returns CDR1 MNHNS and CDR2 SASEGT. The CDR3 here is CASSHPAMNTEAFF. The CDR3, as DNA: TGTGCCAGCAGCCACCCAGCGATGAACACTGAAGCTTTCTTT.

The J gene is TRBJ2-5, the V gene TRBV7-9; D perhaps matches TRBD2 (5 bases). The V and J ends lost 6 bases and 1 base respectively, with 15 bases between them. This CDR3 contains 15 residues. Germline V gene lookup returns CDR1 SEHNR and CDR2 FQNEAQ (reference sequence). The CDR3 nucleotides read TGTGCCAGCAGTAGCGTCGGGTTCAGCCAAGAGACCCAGTACTTC. Translation: CASSSVGFSQETQYF.

V is TRBV19 and J is TRBJ2-5, with 9 bases that match TRBD1. Germline trimming cut 3 bases from V and 5 bases from J; bases unmatched to any gene: 7. Germline V gene lookup returns CDR1 LNHDA and CDR2 SQIVND (reference sequence). The length of the CDR3 is 15 residues. CDR3 nucleotides: TGTGCCAGTAGTATGACAGGGGGTCTATTGGAGACCCAGTACTTC. This encodes CASSMTGGLLETQYF.

The chain carries TRBV9 and TRBJ2-1; D is perhaps TRBD1 (7 bases). This CDR3 has 14 amino acids. V shed 4 bases and J shed 5 bases, with 13 bases lying between them. CDR1 and CDR2 from the germline V gene are SGDLS and YYNGEE. DNA of the CDR3: TGTGCCAGCAGCCAGGGGGGAATGGACAATGAGCAGTTCTTC. Translation gives CASSQGGMDNEQFF. The complete variable domain, with remaining parts taken from reference TRBV9 and TRBJ2-1, reads DSGVTQTPKHLITATGQRVTLRCSPRSGDLSVYWYQQSLDQGLQFLIQYYNGEERAKGNILERFSAQQFPDLHSELNLSSLELGDSALYFCASSQGGMDNEQFFGPGTRLTVL.

V usage is TRBV10-1 and J usage is TRBJ2-2, with D unresolved. The V end was cut by 4 bases, the J end by 5 bases, with 11 bases between. The germline gives CDR1 WNHNN, CDR2 SYGVQD (reference sequence). This CDR3 is 14 amino acids long. CDR3 sequence (DNA): TGCGCCAGCAGTGGAAGTCACGCGACCGGGGAGCTGTTTTTT. Translating gives CASSGSHATGELFF.

This clone was observed a handful of times. The V and J genes are TRBV19 and TRBJ1-2, with a possible D match to TRBD1 (6 bases). The CDR3 runs to 13 residues. Germline lookup yields CDR1 LNHDA and CDR2 SQIVND (reference sequence). Trimming left V 7 bases short and J 6 bases short, with 15 bases between. The CDR3 loop is CASMGAAVHGYTF. As DNA, the CDR3 is TGTGCCAGTATGGGGGCGGCCGTTCATGGCTACACCTTC. The entire variable domain, with the rest obtained from reference TRBV19 and TRBJ1-2, is as follows: DGGITQSPKYLFRKEGQNVTLSCEQNLNHDAMYWYRQDPGQGLRLIYYSQIVNDFQKGDIAEGYSVSREKKESFPLTVTSAQKNPTAFYLCASMGAAVHGYTFGSGTRLTVV.

The chain uses TRBV2 and TRBJ2-7, with D possibly matching TRBD2 (6 bases). Germline V lookup: CDR1 SNHLY, CDR2 FYNNEI. The V and J ends lost 8 bases and 2 bases respectively, with 13 bases between them. The CDR3 is 13 residues long. The DNA of the CDR3 is TGTGCCAGCGTCAGTCGGGAGACCTACGAGCAGTACTTC. Translation gives CASVSRETYEQYF.

The chain links TRBV6-1 to TRBJ2-3, with TRBD1 identical over 7 bases. V lost 1 base to trimming and J lost 10 bases; unmatched junction nucleotides: 8. The V gene's germline CDR1 is MNHNS and CDR2 SASEGT. The CDR3 length is 14 residues. For the CDR3, the DNA is TGTGCCAGCAGTGAAGGGTCAGGGGGTGTAGCGCAGTATTTT. The encoded protein is CASSEGSGGVAQYF.

The chain combines TRBV7-2 with TRBJ1-4, with TRBD1 matching over 10 bases. Trimming cost V 3 bases and J 3 bases; bases outside gene matches: 10. The CDR3 consists of 18 residues. Germline values: CDR1 SGHTA, CDR2 FQGNSA. CDR3 region: CASSFRGGTGAPNEKLFF. CDR3 sequence (DNA): TGTGCCAGCAGCTTCAGAGGGGGGACAGGGGCACCTAATGAAAAACTGTTTTTT.

This clone has a single count. The chain is built from TRBV27 and TRBJ2-7; 7 bases line up with TRBD2. Germline CDR1 reads MNHEY; CDR2 reads SMNVEV (reference sequence). The J segment lost 3 bases and the V segment lost 4 bases, leaving 3 bases of the junction unmatched. The CDR3 consists of 13 residues. The CDR3 sequence is CASSSGGFYEQYF. Here the CDR3 DNA reads TGTGCCAGCAGTTCCGGGGGGTTCTACGAGCAGTACTTC.

The V gene is TRBV19, the J gene TRBJ2-1, with TRBD2 matching over 8 bases. This CDR3 region has 14 residues. Germline CDR1 reads LNHDA; CDR2 reads SQIVND (reference sequence). The J segment lost 6 bases and the V segment lost 3 bases, leaving 4 bases of the junction unmatched. The CDR3 spells CASSISSGGNEQFF. CDR3 DNA: TGTGCCAGTAGTATCTCGAGCGGGGGCAATGAGCAGTTCTTC.

The gene calls are TRBV2 and TRBJ1-6; no definite D call. CDR1 and CDR2 from the germline V gene are SNHLY and FYNNEI. The CDR3 totals 15 residues. V was shortened by 6 bases and J by 0 bases, with 9 bases between the two germline ends. The chain's CDR3 is CASRRDSSYNSPLHF. The CDR3 DNA follows: TGTGCCAGCAGGAGGGATAGCTCCTATAATTCACCCCTCCACTTT.

The J gene is TRBJ1-1, the V gene TRBV6-1, with D perhaps matching TRBD1 (6 bases). This CDR3 comprises 14 residues. Germline CDR1 reads MNHNS; CDR2 reads SASEGT. V was cut by 6 bases and J by 4 bases, with 15 bases left in between. CDR3 in amino acids: CASSPLGGRTEAFF. In nucleotides, the CDR3 is TGTGCCAGCAGCCCACTGGGGGGGCGCACTGAAGCTTTCTTT.

The V gene is TRBV27, the J gene TRBJ2-7; 10 bases are a match to TRBD2. The CDR3 is made up of 17 amino acids. Trimming took 5 bases from V and 1 from J; bases not matched to a gene: 11. The germline gives CDR1 MNHEY, CDR2 SMNVEV (reference sequence). Written as DNA, the CDR3 is TGTGCCAGCAGTGGGTGGGCTAGCGGGAGAGGTTCCTACGAGCAGTACTTC. It encodes CASSGWASGRGSYEQYF.

This clone is deemed medium-sized (0.01 to 0.1%). The gene calls are TRBV28 and TRBJ1-5; 8 bases are a match to TRBD1. This CDR3 has 15 residues. Germline lookup yields CDR1 MDHEN and CDR2 SYDVKM. Unmatched junction bases numbered 7, after V lost 6 bases and J lost 3 bases. CDR3 sequence reads: CASRTGQVYNQPQHF. The DNA for the CDR3 is TGTGCCAGCAGGACGGGACAGGTCTACAATCAGCCCCAGCATTTT.

Relative to its sample, this clone is medium-sized. The chain is built from TRBV5-1 and TRBJ1-1; unclear D gene. Deletions cut 0 bases from V and 7 bases from J, with 7 bases between. The germline V gene encodes CDR1 SGHRS and CDR2 YFSETQ. The CDR3 has 12 residues. The CDR3 sequence: CASSLEGNEAFF. DNA for the CDR3: TGCGCCAGCAGCTTGGAAGGGAATGAAGCTTTCTTT.

This clone was observed once. The V and J genes are TRBV27 and TRBJ1-4; D unclear. Trimming cost V 0 bases and J 4 bases, with 15 bases left between them. Germline CDR1 is MNHEY and CDR2 is SMNVEV (reference sequence). This CDR3 is 17 amino acids long. The DNA for the CDR3 is TGTGCCAGCAGTTTATCACCTACAGAGGCGGGTAATGAAAAACTGTTTTTT. Encoded protein: CASSLSPTEAGNEKLFF.

The chain uses TRBV4-1 and TRBJ2-7; either TRBD1 or TRBD2 may supply D (5 bases each). This CDR3 contains 14 residues. Germline lookup yields CDR1 MGHRA and CDR2 YSYEKL. Trimming pared 4 bases from V and 4 bases from J, leaving 14 bases between. The CDR3 loop reads CASSLRDGVYEQYF. In nucleotides, the CDR3 is TGCGCCAGCAGCCTACGGGACGGGGTGTACGAGCAGTACTTC.

The chain carries TRBV5-5 and TRBJ2-3; no reliable D call. The CDR3 is 15 residues long. V was trimmed by 1 base and J by 0 bases, leaving 9 bases between them. Germline values: CDR1 SGHKS, CDR2 YYEKEE (reference sequence). CDR3: CASSLWGTSTDTQYF. CDR3 in DNA: TGTGCCAGCAGCTTGTGGGGTACTAGCACAGATACGCAGTATTTT.

This clone was observed a single time. V gene TRBV30 combines with J gene TRBJ1-4, with no clear D. The ends were cut back, 0 bases at V and 7 bases at J, with 9 bases in the middle. The CDR3 has 13 amino acids. In germline, CDR1 is GTSNPN, CDR2 SVGIG (reference sequence). CDR3 protein: CAWSVQFGEKLFF. Written as DNA, the CDR3 is TGTGCCTGGAGTGTTCAATTCGGTGAAAAACTGTTTTTT.

The chain joins TRBV6-5 to TRBJ2-1; 9 nucleotides line up with TRBD2. Unmatched junction bases numbered 5, after V lost 2 bases and J lost 6 bases. This CDR3 has 15 amino acids. Looked up from germline, CDR1 is MNHEY and CDR2 is SVGAGI. CDR3 coding DNA: TGTGCCAGCAGTTACGGGACTAGCCCTTTCAATGAGCAGTTCTTC. It is translated as CASSYGTSPFNEQFF.